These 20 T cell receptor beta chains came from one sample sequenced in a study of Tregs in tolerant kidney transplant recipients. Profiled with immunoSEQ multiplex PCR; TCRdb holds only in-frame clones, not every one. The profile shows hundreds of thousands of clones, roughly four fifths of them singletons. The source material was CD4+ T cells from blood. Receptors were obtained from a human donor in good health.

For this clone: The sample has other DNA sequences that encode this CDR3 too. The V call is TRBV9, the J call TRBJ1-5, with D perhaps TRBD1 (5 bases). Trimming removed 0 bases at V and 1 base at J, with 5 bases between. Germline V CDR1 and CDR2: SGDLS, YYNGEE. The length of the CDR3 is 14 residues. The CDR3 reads CASSVGGSNQPQHF. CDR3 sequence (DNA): TGTGCCAGCAGCGTAGGGGGCAGCAATCAGCCCCAGCATTTT.

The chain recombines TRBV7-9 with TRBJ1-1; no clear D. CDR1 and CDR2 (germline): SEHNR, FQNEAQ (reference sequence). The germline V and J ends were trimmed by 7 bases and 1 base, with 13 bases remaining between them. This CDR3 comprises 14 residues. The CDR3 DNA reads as TGTGCCAGCACCCAAATGGCAGAGAACACTGAAGCTTTCTTT. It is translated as CASTQMAENTEAFF.

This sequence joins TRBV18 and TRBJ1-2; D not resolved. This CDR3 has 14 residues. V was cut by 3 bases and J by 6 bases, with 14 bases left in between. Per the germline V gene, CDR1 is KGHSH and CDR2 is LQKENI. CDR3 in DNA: TGTGCCAGCTCACCCAGCCAGGTCCTTGATGGCTACACCTTC. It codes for CASSPSQVLDGYTF.

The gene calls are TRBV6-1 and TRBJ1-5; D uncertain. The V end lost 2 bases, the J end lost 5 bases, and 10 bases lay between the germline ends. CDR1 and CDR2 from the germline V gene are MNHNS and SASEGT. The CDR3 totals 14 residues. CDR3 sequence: CASSERNHYQPQHF. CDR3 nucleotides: TGTGCCAGCAGTGAACGGAATCACTATCAGCCCCAGCATTTT.

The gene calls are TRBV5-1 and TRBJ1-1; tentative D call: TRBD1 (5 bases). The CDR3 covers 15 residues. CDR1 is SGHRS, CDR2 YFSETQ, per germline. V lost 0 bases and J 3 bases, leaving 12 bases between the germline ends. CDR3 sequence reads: CASSLGDPGDTEAFF. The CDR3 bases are TGCGCCAGCAGCTTGGGGGACCCCGGGGACACTGAAGCTTTCTTT.

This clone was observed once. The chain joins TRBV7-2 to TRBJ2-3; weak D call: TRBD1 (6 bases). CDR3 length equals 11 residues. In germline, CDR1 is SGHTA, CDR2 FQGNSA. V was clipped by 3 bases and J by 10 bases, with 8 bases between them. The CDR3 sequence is CASSLQGPQYF. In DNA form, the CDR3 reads TGTGCCAGCAGCTTGCAGGGGCCGCAGTATTTT. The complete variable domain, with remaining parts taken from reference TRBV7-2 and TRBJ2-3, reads GAGVSQSPSNKVTEKGKDVELRCDPISGHTALYWYRQSLGQGLEFLIYFQGNSAPDKSGLPSDRFSAERTGGSVSTLTIQRTQQEDSAVYLCASSLQGPQYFGPGTRLTVL.

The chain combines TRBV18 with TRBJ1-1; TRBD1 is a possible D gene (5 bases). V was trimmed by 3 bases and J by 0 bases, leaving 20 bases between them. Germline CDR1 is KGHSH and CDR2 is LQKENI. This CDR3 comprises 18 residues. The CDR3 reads CASSPPRLGDVMNTEAFF. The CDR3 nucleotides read TGTGCCAGCTCACCGCCCAGGTTAGGGGATGTCATGAACACTGAAGCTTTCTTT.

As DNA, the CDR3 is TGTGCCAGCAGCCTCAAAGAGGGGCCTAGCGGGGTGCTGAGCACAGATACGCAGTATTTT. Protein product: CASSLKEGPSGVLSTDTQYF. The chain links TRBV7-3 to TRBJ2-3; 9 nucleotides align to TRBD2. Germline V gene lookup returns CDR1 SGHTA and CDR2 FQGTGA. The CDR3 has 20 residues. V gave up 5 bases and J gave up 0 bases; unmatched junction bases: 18.

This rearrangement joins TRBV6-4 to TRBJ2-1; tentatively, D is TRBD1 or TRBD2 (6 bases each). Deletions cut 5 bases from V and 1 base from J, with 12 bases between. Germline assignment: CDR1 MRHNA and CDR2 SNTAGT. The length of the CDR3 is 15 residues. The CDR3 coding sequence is TGTGCCAGCAGTTACGGGGGACAATCCTACAATGAGCAGTTCTTC. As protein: CASSYGGQSYNEQFF.

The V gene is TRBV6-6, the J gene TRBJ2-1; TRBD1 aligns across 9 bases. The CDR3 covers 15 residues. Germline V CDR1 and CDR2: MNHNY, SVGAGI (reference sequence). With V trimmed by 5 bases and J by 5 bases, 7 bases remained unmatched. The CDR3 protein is CASSVRGQGNNEQFF. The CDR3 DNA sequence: TGTGCCAGCAGTGTCCGCGGACAGGGGAACAATGAGCAGTTCTTC.

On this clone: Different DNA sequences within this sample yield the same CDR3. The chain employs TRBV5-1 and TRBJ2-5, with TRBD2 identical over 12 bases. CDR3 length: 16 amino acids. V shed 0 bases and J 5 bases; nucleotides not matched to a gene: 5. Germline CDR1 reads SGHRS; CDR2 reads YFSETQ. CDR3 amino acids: CASSLGLAGGHETQYF. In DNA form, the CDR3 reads TGCGCCAGCAGCTTGGGGCTAGCGGGGGGGCACGAGACCCAGTACTTC.

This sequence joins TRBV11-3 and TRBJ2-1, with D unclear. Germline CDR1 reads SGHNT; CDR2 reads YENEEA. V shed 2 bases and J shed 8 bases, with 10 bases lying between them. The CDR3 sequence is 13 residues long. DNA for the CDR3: TGTGCCAGCAGCTTACTTAGCAACCATGAGCAGTTCTTC. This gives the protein CASSLLSNHEQFF.

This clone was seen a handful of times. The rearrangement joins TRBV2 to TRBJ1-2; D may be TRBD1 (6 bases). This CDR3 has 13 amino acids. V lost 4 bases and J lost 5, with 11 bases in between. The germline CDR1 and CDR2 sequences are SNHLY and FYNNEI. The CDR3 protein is CASSVSRGYGYTF. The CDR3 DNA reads TGTGCCAGCAGTGTTAGCAGGGGTTATGGCTACACCTTC. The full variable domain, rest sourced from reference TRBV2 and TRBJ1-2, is EPEVTQTPSHQVTQMGQEVILRCVPISNHLYFYWYRQILGQKVEFLVSFYNNEISEKSEIFDDQFSVERPDGSNFTLKIRSTKLEDSAMYFCASSVSRGYGYTFGSGTRLTVV.

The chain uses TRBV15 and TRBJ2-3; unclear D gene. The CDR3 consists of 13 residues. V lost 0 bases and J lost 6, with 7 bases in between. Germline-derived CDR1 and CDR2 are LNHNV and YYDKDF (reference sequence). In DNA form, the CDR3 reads TGTGCCACCAGCAGAGATAACGGGGATACGCAGTATTTT. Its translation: CATSRDNGDTQYF. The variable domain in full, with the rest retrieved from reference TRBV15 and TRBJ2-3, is DAMVIQNPRYQVTQFGKPVTLSCSQTLNHNVMYWYQQKSSQAPKLLFHYYDKDFNNEADTPDNFQSRRPNTSFCFLDIRSPGLGDTAMYLCATSRDNGDTQYFGPGTRLTVL.

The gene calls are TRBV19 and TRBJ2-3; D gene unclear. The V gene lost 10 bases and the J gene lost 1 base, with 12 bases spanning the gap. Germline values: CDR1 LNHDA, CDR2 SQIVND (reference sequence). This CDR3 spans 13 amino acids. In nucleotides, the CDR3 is TGTGCCACCCGGACCCGGGGCACAGATACGCAGTATTTT. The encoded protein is CATRTRGTDTQYF.

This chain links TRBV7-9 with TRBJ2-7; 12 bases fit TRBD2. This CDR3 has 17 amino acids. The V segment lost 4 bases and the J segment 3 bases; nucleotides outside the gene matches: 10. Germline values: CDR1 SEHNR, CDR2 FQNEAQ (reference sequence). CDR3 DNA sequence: TGTGCCAGCAGCTCTACCGGAAGACTAGCGGGAGACTACGAGCAGTACTTC. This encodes CASSSTGRLAGDYEQYF. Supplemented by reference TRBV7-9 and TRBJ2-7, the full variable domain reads DTGVSQNPRHKITKRGQNVTFRCDPISEHNRLYWYRQTLGQGPEFLTYFQNEAQLEKSRLLSDRFSAERPKGSFSTLEIQRTEQGDSAMYLCASSSTGRLAGDYEQYFGPGTRLTVT.

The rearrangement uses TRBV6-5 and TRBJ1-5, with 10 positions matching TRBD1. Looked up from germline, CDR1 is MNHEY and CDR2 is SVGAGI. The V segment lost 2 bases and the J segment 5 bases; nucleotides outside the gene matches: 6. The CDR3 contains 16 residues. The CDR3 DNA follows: TGTGCCAGCAGTTACCATGGGACAGGGGTATATCAGCCCCAGCATTTT. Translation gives CASSYHGTGVYQPQHF.

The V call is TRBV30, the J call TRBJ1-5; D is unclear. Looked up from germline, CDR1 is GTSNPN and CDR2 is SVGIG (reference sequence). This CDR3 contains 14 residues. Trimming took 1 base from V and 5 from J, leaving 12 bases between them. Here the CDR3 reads CAWSGGQTYQPQHF. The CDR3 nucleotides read TGTGCCTGGAGTGGGGGTCAGACATATCAGCCCCAGCATTTT.

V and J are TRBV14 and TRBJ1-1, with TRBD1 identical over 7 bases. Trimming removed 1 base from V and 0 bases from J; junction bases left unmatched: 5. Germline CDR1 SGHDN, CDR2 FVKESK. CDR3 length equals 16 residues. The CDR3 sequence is CASSQVPTGLNTEAFF. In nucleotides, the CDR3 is TGTGCCAGCAGCCAAGTTCCGACAGGGTTGAACACTGAAGCTTTCTTT.

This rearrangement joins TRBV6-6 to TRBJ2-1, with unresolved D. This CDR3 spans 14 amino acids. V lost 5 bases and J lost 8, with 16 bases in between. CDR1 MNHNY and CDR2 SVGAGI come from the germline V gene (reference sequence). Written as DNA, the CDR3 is TGTGCCAGCAGTGCTAACCGGAATGTCCATGAGCAGTTCTTC. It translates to CASSANRNVHEQFF.